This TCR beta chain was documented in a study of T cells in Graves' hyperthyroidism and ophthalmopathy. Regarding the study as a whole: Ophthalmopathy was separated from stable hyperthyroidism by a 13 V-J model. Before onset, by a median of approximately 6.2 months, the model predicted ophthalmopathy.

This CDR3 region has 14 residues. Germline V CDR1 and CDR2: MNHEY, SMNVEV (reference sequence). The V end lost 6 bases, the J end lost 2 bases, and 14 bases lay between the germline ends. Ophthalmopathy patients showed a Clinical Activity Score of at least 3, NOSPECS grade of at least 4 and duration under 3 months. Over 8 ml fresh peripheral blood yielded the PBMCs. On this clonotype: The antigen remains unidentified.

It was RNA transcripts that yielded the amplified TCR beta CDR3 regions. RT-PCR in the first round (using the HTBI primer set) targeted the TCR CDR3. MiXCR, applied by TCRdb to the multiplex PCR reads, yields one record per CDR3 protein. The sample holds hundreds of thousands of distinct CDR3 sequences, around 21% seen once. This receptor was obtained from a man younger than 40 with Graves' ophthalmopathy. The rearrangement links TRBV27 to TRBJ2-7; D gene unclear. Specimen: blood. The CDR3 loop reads CASSPSLIPYEQYF. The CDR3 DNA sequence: TGTGCCAGCAGCCCAAGCTTGATTCCCTACGAGCAGTACTTC.